The sequence of this TCR beta chain was determined in a study of identical twins. General observations from the study: Conclusions leaned on cross-sectional statistical analysis and did not track the same donors over time. Twin pairs' shared out-of-frame alpha sequences were enriched in low generation probability.

The trim removed 2 bases at V and 8 bases at J, leaving 5 bases unmatched. The length of the CDR3 is 14 residues. Addition of a universal primer site occurred through template switching, and cDNA carried unique molecular identifiers. TCRdb re-analysed the 5' RACE reads in MiXCR, keeping a single row per CDR3 protein. The table shows 540,000 or so distinct CDR3 sequences, with about a fifth occurring only once. As to this clonotype: The antigen is undetermined.

Another study also made use of these data, one on yellow fever vaccine responses in identical twins.

The chain employs TRBV12-3 or TRBV12-4 and TRBJ2-1; 8 nucleotides agree with TRBD2. Sequenced sample: CD4+ T cells sorted from blood. This sequence originates from a young woman in good health. CDR3 nucleotide sequence: TGTGCCAGCAGTTTACCGGGAGGGCCCCATGAGCAGTTCTTC. Its protein is CASSLPGGPHEQFF.